This T cell receptor (beta chain) was obtained from a study of T cells in Graves' hyperthyroidism and ophthalmopathy. Study-wide results and caveats: Model output signaled ophthalmopathy a median 6.5 months ahead of onset.

Clinical symptoms, serum thyroxine and TRAb, thyroid ultrasound and orbital computed tomography were used for the diagnoses. The blood was taken when hyperthyroidism was first diagnosed, before any ophthalmopathy symptoms showed up. CDR3 length: 14 amino acids. The V gene's germline CDR1 is ENHRY and CDR2 SYGVKD. J gave up 7 bases and V 7 bases, and 8 bases lay outside the gene matches. This clonotype was seen many times. The antigen is unknown. Regions amplified from RNA transcripts were the TCR beta CDR3 regions. First-round RT-PCR with HTBI primers amplified the TCR CDR3 region. TCRdb analysed the multiplex PCR reads with MiXCR anew, one entry per CDR3 protein. The table has 250,000 or so distinct CDR3 sequences, 12% to 15% seen once.

Specimen: blood. This clonotype was sampled from a woman in her forties or fifties with Graves' hyperthyroidism that later progressed to Graves' ophthalmopathy. The chain has TRBV10-3 and TRBJ1-4; TRBD1 agrees at 8 bases. CDR3 protein: CAIKEDRDSEKLFF. DNA for the CDR3: TGTGCCATCAAAGAGGACAGGGACAGTGAAAAACTGTTTTTT.